The rows below give T cell receptor beta chains drawn from one sample of a study of vaccination and CD4 T cells after COVID-19. MiXCR, applied by TCRdb to the PCR reads, yields one record per CDR3 protein. The sample shows approximately 17,000 distinct CDR3 sequences, just over 70% of them seen only once. These receptors' antigens are unknown. The sample was CD4+ T cells from blood, cultured in vitro. These receptors were taken from a human donor who had recovered from COVID-19. The CDR3 runs from the conserved cysteine through the conserved F or W. The order of the fields is D gene, V gene, clone size, J gene, CDR3 DNA, CDR3 protein. A D gene is named only where the DNA matches it firmly. Size is omitted from some rows. Given values are once, few, many or a class for expanded clones.

D gene: NA
V gene: TRBV7-8
clone size: NA
J gene: TRBJ2-1
CDR3 DNA: TGTGCCAGCAGCTTAGTTGAAGGGAATGAGCAGTTCTTC
CDR3 protein: CASSLVEGNEQFF

D gene: TRBD1
V gene: TRBV19
clone size: few
J gene: TRBJ2-2
CDR3 DNA: TGTGCCAGTAGCACGACAGGGCGGACCACCGGGGAGCTGTTTTTT
CDR3 protein: CASSTTGRTTGELFF

D gene: TRBD1
V gene: TRBV4-3
clone size: NA
J gene: TRBJ1-6
CDR3 DNA: TGCGCCAGCAGCCGTAGCAGGGGGAATTCACCCCTCCACTTT
CDR3 protein: CASSRSRGNSPLHF

D gene: TRBD2
V gene: TRBV10-3
clone size: NA
J gene: TRBJ2-1
CDR3 DNA: TGTGCCATCTCGACTAGCGGGAGAGAAAAGTTCTTC
CDR3 protein: CAISTSGREKFF

D gene: NA
V gene: TRBV6-1
clone size: NA
J gene: TRBJ1-6
CDR3 DNA: TGTGCCAGCAGATTCGGGGGGCGTTCACCCCTCCACTTT
CDR3 protein: CASRFGGRSPLHF

D gene: TRBD1
V gene: TRBV19
clone size: NA
J gene: TRBJ2-5
CDR3 DNA: TGTGCCAGTAGTCCGGACAGGGGCGGGGAGACCCAGTACTTC
CDR3 protein: CASSPDRGGETQYF

D gene: NA
V gene: TRBV21-1
clone size: once
J gene: TRBJ2-1
CDR3 DNA: TGTGCCAGCAGCCCTTCAGGACACAATGAGCAGTTCTTC
CDR3 protein: CASSPSGHNEQFF

D gene: NA
V gene: TRBV20-1
clone size: few
J gene: TRBJ1-1
CDR3 DNA: TGCAGTGCCCGGACAGCTCCAGGAGCTTTCTTT
CDR3 protein: CSARTAPGAFF

D gene: NA
V gene: TRBV7-2
clone size: NA
J gene: TRBJ1-2
CDR3 DNA: TGTGCCAGCAGCTTACTCGGCTATGGCTACACCTTC
CDR3 protein: CASSLLGYGYTF

D gene: NA
V gene: TRBV19
clone size: NA
J gene: TRBJ1-5
CDR3 DNA: TGTGCCAGTAGTATAGAAAGCAATCAGCCCCAGCATTTT
CDR3 protein: CASSIESNQPQHF

D gene: NA
V gene: TRBV10-2
clone size: few
J gene: TRBJ1-1
CDR3 DNA: TGCGCCAGCCATGCCTGGGTGAACACTGAAGCTTTCTTT
CDR3 protein: CASHAWVNTEAFF

D gene: TRBD2
V gene: TRBV24-1
clone size: NA
J gene: TRBJ2-3
CDR3 DNA: TGTGCCACCAGTGAGTTGACTAGCGGATCCACAGATACGCAGTATTTT
CDR3 protein: CATSELTSGSTDTQYF

D gene: TRBD1
V gene: TRBV30
clone size: NA
J gene: TRBJ1-5
CDR3 DNA: TGTGCCTGGAGTGTTCCAGGGCCAGGGGGGGACCAGCCCCAGCATTTT
CDR3 protein: CAWSVPGPGGDQPQHF

D gene: NA
V gene: TRBV6-1
clone size: NA
J gene: TRBJ1-2
CDR3 DNA: TGTGCCAGCAGTGAAGGTGGGGGAGGTAACTATGGCTACACCTTC
CDR3 protein: CASSEGGGGNYGYTF

D gene: NA
V gene: TRBV7-6
clone size: NA
J gene: TRBJ1-1
CDR3 DNA: TGTGCCAGCAGCTTAGAGGGAGTGAACACTGAAGCTTTCTTT
CDR3 protein: CASSLEGVNTEAFF

D gene: NA
V gene: TRBV7-2
clone size: few
J gene: TRBJ1-3
CDR3 DNA: TGTGCCAGCAGCTTAGGGTGGCAGCGTGGAAACACCATATATTTT
CDR3 protein: CASSLGWQRGNTIYF

D gene: NA
V gene: TRBV28
clone size: NA
J gene: TRBJ1-5
CDR3 DNA: TGTGCCAGCAGTGTAGTCTGGCCTAGCAATCAGCCCCAGCATTTT
CDR3 protein: CASSVVWPSNQPQHF

D gene: NA
V gene: TRBV19
clone size: NA
J gene: TRBJ1-5
CDR3 DNA: TGTGCCAGTAGTAGGCGACCTCCTCCCAGCAATCAGCCCCAGCATTTT
CDR3 protein: CASSRRPPPSNQPQHF

D gene: TRBD2
V gene: TRBV7-8
clone size: NA
J gene: TRBJ2-5
CDR3 DNA: TGTGCCAGCAGCTTAGGACTAGCGGGGGGGTACCTGCAAGAGACCCAGTACTTC
CDR3 protein: CASSLGLAGGYLQETQYF

D gene: TRBD2
V gene: TRBV7-7
clone size: once
J gene: TRBJ2-3
CDR3 DNA: TGTGCCAGCAGCCCGTTGACTAGCGCCAGCACAGATACGCAGTATTTT
CDR3 protein: CASSPLTSASTDTQYF

D gene: NA
V gene: TRBV20-1
clone size: few
J gene: TRBJ1-5
CDR3 DNA: TGCAGTGCTACCCCAGGGGAGGGCAATCAGCCCCAGCATTTT
CDR3 protein: CSATPGEGNQPQHF

D gene: TRBD1
V gene: TRBV30
clone size: NA
J gene: TRBJ1-2
CDR3 DNA: TGTGCCCTGCAGGGGGTTGGGTCGGAAGGCTACACCTTC
CDR3 protein: CALQGVGSEGYTF

D gene: NA
V gene: TRBV11-3
clone size: once
J gene: TRBJ2-7
CDR3 DNA: TGTGCCAGCAGCTTAGTGGCCAGCTCCTACGAGCAGTACTTC
CDR3 protein: CASSLVASSYEQYF

D gene: TRBD1
V gene: TRBV15
clone size: NA
J gene: TRBJ1-1
CDR3 DNA: TGTGCCACCAGCCTAGGGACAGAGAACACTGAAGCTTTCTTT
CDR3 protein: CATSLGTENTEAFF

D gene: NA
V gene: TRBV20-1
clone size: NA
J gene: TRBJ1-5
CDR3 DNA: TGCAGTGCTAGAGCCGGGACGGGGAATCAGCCCCAGCATTTT
CDR3 protein: CSARAGTGNQPQHF

D gene: NA
V gene: TRBV27
clone size: NA
J gene: TRBJ1-3
CDR3 DNA: TGTGCCAGCAGTTTAGCAGCAGGGATCGCTGGAAACACCATATATTTT
CDR3 protein: CASSLAAGIAGNTIYF

D gene: NA
V gene: TRBV7-6
clone size: NA
J gene: TRBJ2-7
CDR3 DNA: TGTGCCAGCAGCCAAGCGACAGGAGCCTACGAGCAGTACTTC
CDR3 protein: CASSQATGAYEQYF

D gene: NA
V gene: TRBV24-1
clone size: NA
J gene: TRBJ2-5
CDR3 DNA: TGTGCCACCAGTGACGGGGGAACAGAACCCTTCCAAGAGACCCAGTACTTC
CDR3 protein: CATSDGGTEPFQETQYF

D gene: NA
V gene: TRBV10-3
clone size: NA
J gene: TRBJ1-2
CDR3 DNA: TGTGCCATCAGTGATGGCCTAGGCCTCGGCTACACCTTC
CDR3 protein: CAISDGLGLGYTF

D gene: TRBD1
V gene: TRBV2
clone size: NA
J gene: TRBJ1-2
CDR3 DNA: TGTGCCAGCAGTGAAGGCAGGGGGCGGGATGGCTACACCTTC
CDR3 protein: CASSEGRGRDGYTF

D gene: NA
V gene: TRBV5-1
clone size: NA
J gene: TRBJ2-2
CDR3 DNA: TGCGCCAGCAGCTTGGGGGCAGTCAACACCGGGGAGCTGTTTTTT
CDR3 protein: CASSLGAVNTGELFF

D gene: NA
V gene: TRBV19
clone size: NA
J gene: TRBJ2-3
CDR3 DNA: TGTGCCAGTAGTATTAAGGGGGTGAGCACAGATACGCAGTATTTT
CDR3 protein: CASSIKGVSTDTQYF

D gene: NA
V gene: TRBV20-1
clone size: NA
J gene: TRBJ2-2
CDR3 DNA: TGCAGTGCTAGCGGGAGCAACACCGGGGAGCTGTTTTTT
CDR3 protein: CSASGSNTGELFF

D gene: NA
V gene: TRBV30
clone size: NA
J gene: TRBJ1-5
CDR3 DNA: TGTGCCTGGAGTGACCGACGGGGGGCGAGCAATCAGCCCCAGCATTTT
CDR3 protein: CAWSDRRGASNQPQHF

D gene: NA
V gene: TRBV27
clone size: few
J gene: TRBJ1-2
CDR3 DNA: TGTGCCAGCAGCCCCGCGGGGACGGGCCACTATGGCTACACCTTC
CDR3 protein: CASSPAGTGHYGYTF

D gene: NA
V gene: TRBV27
clone size: few
J gene: TRBJ2-5
CDR3 DNA: TGTGCCAGCAGTTTATCCCGTGGGCAGCTGTACCAAGAGACCCAGTACTTC
CDR3 protein: CASSLSRGQLYQETQYF

D gene: NA
V gene: TRBV19
clone size: NA
J gene: TRBJ1-1
CDR3 DNA: TGTGCCAGTAGTATTCCATCGACAGCCCTATACACTGAAGCTTTCTTT
CDR3 protein: CASSIPSTALYTEAFF

D gene: NA
V gene: TRBV7-2
clone size: NA
J gene: TRBJ1-5
CDR3 DNA: TGTGCCAGCAGCTTAGACAGGGCCCATCAGCCCCAGCATTTT
CDR3 protein: CASSLDRAHQPQHF

D gene: TRBD1
V gene: TRBV20-1
clone size: NA
J gene: TRBJ1-6
CDR3 DNA: TGCAGTGTTAGATGGGGGGGACAGGGGGATTCACCCCTCCACTTT
CDR3 protein: CSVRWGGQGDSPLHF

D gene: TRBD1
V gene: TRBV2
clone size: NA
J gene: TRBJ2-7
CDR3 DNA: TGTGCCAGCATGGGGGGATATAGGGGGACAGGGCCCTACGAGCAGTACTTC
CDR3 protein: CASMGGYRGTGPYEQYF

D gene: NA
V gene: TRBV7-2
clone size: NA
J gene: TRBJ1-2
CDR3 DNA: TGTGCCAGCAGCAGAGGGGATTATGGCTACACCTTC
CDR3 protein: CASSRGDYGYTF

D gene: NA
V gene: TRBV29-1
clone size: NA
J gene: TRBJ2-1
CDR3 DNA: TGCAGCGTCGGGGTGTGGTCCTACAATGAGCAGTTCTTC
CDR3 protein: CSVGVWSYNEQFF

D gene: TRBD1
V gene: TRBV30
clone size: NA
J gene: TRBJ1-2
CDR3 DNA: TGTGCCTGGAGCGAAAGGACAGGGAGAGGCTACACCTTC
CDR3 protein: CAWSERTGRGYTF

D gene: NA
V gene: TRBV10-1
clone size: once
J gene: TRBJ1-1
CDR3 DNA: TGCGCCAGCAGTTCCGACGTGGACACTGAAGCTTTCTTT
CDR3 protein: CASSSDVDTEAFF

D gene: TRBD2
V gene: TRBV20-1
clone size: NA
J gene: TRBJ2-5
CDR3 DNA: TGCAGTGCTAGAACCCTAGCGGGGGAGACCCAGTACTTC
CDR3 protein: CSARTLAGETQYF

D gene: TRBD1
V gene: TRBV7-2
clone size: NA
J gene: TRBJ1-3
CDR3 DNA: TGTGCCAGCAGCGCGGACAGGGGAACTGGAAACACCATATATTTT
CDR3 protein: CASSADRGTGNTIYF

D gene: NA
V gene: TRBV11-2
clone size: few
J gene: TRBJ2-5
CDR3 DNA: TGTGCCAGCAGCTCGGGACCGTCACAAGAGACCCAGTACTTC
CDR3 protein: CASSSGPSQETQYF

D gene: NA
V gene: TRBV11-2
clone size: once
J gene: TRBJ2-1
CDR3 DNA: TGTGCCAGCAGCTTAGTAGGGGGGGCCAGTTCTCCCAATGAGCAGTTCTTC
CDR3 protein: CASSLVGGASSPNEQFF

D gene: TRBD1
V gene: TRBV6-1
clone size: NA
J gene: TRBJ2-2
CDR3 DNA: TGTGCCAGCAACACGGACAGGGTTCGATCCGGGGAGCTGTTTTTT
CDR3 protein: CASNTDRVRSGELFF

D gene: NA
V gene: TRBV5-1
clone size: NA
J gene: TRBJ1-3
CDR3 DNA: TGCGCCACCAAACCGGGACTCTCTGGAAACACCATATATTTT
CDR3 protein: CATKPGLSGNTIYF

D gene: TRBD2
V gene: TRBV19
clone size: once
J gene: TRBJ2-5
CDR3 DNA: TGTGCCAGTAGTATAGGGACTAGCCGGAGGGAGACCCAGTACTTC
CDR3 protein: CASSIGTSRRETQYF

D gene: TRBD2
V gene: TRBV20-1
clone size: NA
J gene: TRBJ2-3
CDR3 DNA: TGCAGTGCTGATAAGGGACTAGCGGGAAGCACGCAGTATTTT
CDR3 protein: CSADKGLAGSTQYF

D gene: NA
V gene: TRBV2
clone size: NA
J gene: TRBJ1-1
CDR3 DNA: TGTGCCAGCAGTGAAGGGGGCGCGTACACTGAAGCTTTCTTT
CDR3 protein: CASSEGGAYTEAFF

D gene: NA
V gene: TRBV27
clone size: NA
J gene: TRBJ1-5
CDR3 DNA: TGTGCCAGCAGTCCGAACACAGGAGTAGGCAATCAGCCCCAGCATTTT
CDR3 protein: CASSPNTGVGNQPQHF

D gene: TRBD1
V gene: TRBV7-6
clone size: NA
J gene: TRBJ1-5
CDR3 DNA: TGTGCCAGCAGCTTAGGGACAGGGCGGCAGCCCCAGCATTTT
CDR3 protein: CASSLGTGRQPQHF

D gene: NA
V gene: TRBV20-1
clone size: NA
J gene: TRBJ1-5
CDR3 DNA: TGCAGTGCCGTAAGTAGACGAAATAGCAATCAGCCCCAGCATTTT
CDR3 protein: CSAVSRRNSNQPQHF

D gene: NA
V gene: TRBV7-9
clone size: NA
J gene: TRBJ1-5
CDR3 DNA: TGTGCCAGCAGCCTCGGACAGAATAGCAATCAGCCCCAGCATTTT
CDR3 protein: CASSLGQNSNQPQHF

D gene: NA
V gene: TRBV6-5
clone size: once
J gene: TRBJ2-3
CDR3 DNA: TGTGCCAGCAGTTACGGGGGGGGGCCGCCAGATACGCAGTATTTT
CDR3 protein: CASSYGGGPPDTQYF